A single sample is the source of the 23 T cell receptor beta chains below, sequenced in a study of early T cells in non-severe SARS-CoV-2 infection. TCRdb passed the 5' RACE reads through MiXCR, listing each CDR3 protein once. The table lists more than 65,000 distinct CDR3 sequences, 9.5% to 15% of them singletons, with 2.7% in the top ten. Sequencing used whole blood, obtained at baseline. The receptors come from an adult who was a healthcare worker with PCR-confirmed SARS-CoV-2 infection or an uninfected control (not recorded which).

The genes are TRBV27 and TRBJ1-2, with 7 bases that match TRBD1. CDR3 size: 14 residues. V trimming: 8 bases; J trimming: 8 bases; junction bases outside the gene matches: 14. Per germline, CDR1 MNHEY and CDR2 SMNVEV (reference sequence). In nucleotides, the CDR3 is TGTGCCAGCTCGAACAGGGGAAACTTCTTCGGCTACACCTTC. Translated, it gives CASSNRGNFFGYTF.

This chain joins TRBV6-6 and TRBJ1-5; D is uncertain. CDR3 size: 13 residues. CDR1 and CDR2 (germline): MNHNY, SVGAGI (reference sequence). Trimming pared 1 base from V and 4 bases from J, leaving 5 bases between. CDR3 DNA sequence: TGTGCCAGCAGTTACTTAATAAATCAGCCCCAGCATTTT. Translated, it gives CASSYLINQPQHF.

V usage is TRBV29-1 and J usage is TRBJ1-4; no clear D. Looked up from germline, CDR1 is SQVTM and CDR2 is ANQGSEA. V was pared by 6 bases and J by 7 bases, with 9 bases between. The CDR3 length is 11 residues. The CDR3: CSVPDGEKLFF. DNA for the CDR3: TGCAGCGTCCCGGACGGTGAAAAACTGTTTTTT.

The chain carries TRBV28 and TRBJ2-7; D is undetermined. The CDR3 contains 13 residues. V lost 5 bases to trimming and J lost 5 bases, with 13 bases between them. Per the germline V gene, CDR1 is MDHEN and CDR2 is SYDVKM. The CDR3 reads CASSNDRRHEQYF. The CDR3 bases are TGTGCCAGCAGTAACGACCGACGGCACGAGCAGTACTTC.

This clonotype appeared a few times. The chain recombines TRBV27 with TRBJ1-1; 10 nucleotides line up with TRBD1. Germline lookup yields CDR1 MNHEY and CDR2 SMNVEV (reference sequence). V was clipped by 4 bases and J by 5 bases; unmatched bases: 4. This CDR3 has 14 amino acids. The CDR3 protein is CASSSPGQGTEAFF. In DNA form, the CDR3 reads TGTGCCAGCAGTTCCCCGGGACAGGGGACTGAAGCTTTCTTT.

Many counts were recorded for this clonotype. This CDR3 is CASSFFPETGNTIYF. DNA for the CDR3: TGTGCCAGCAGCTTCTTCCCAGAAACTGGAAACACCATATATTTT. V is TRBV7-9 and J is TRBJ1-3, with unresolved D. The germline V and J ends were trimmed by 3 bases and 2 bases, with 11 bases remaining between them. The CDR3 consists of 15 residues. From germline, CDR1 is SEHNR and CDR2 FQNEAQ (reference sequence). The entire variable domain, with the rest obtained from reference TRBV7-9 and TRBJ1-3, is as follows: DTGVSQNPRHKITKRGQNVTFRCDPISEHNRLYWYRQTLGQGPEFLTYFQNEAQLEKSRLLSDRFSAERPKGSFSTLEIQRTEQGDSAMYLCASSFFPETGNTIYFGEGSWLTVV.

This clonotype showed up just a few times. This chain links TRBV11-2 with TRBJ2-1; no clear D gene. This CDR3 contains 16 residues. Trimming cost V 0 bases and J 2 bases, with 11 bases left between them. Germline CDR1 is SGHAT and CDR2 is FQNNGV. CDR3 protein: CASSLERLRTYNEQFF. The CDR3 DNA sequence: TGTGCCAGCAGCTTAGAACGCCTAAGGACCTACAATGAGCAGTTCTTC. Supplemented by reference TRBV11-2 and TRBJ2-1, the full variable domain reads EAGVAQSPRYKIIEKRQSVAFWCNPISGHATLYWYQQILGQGPKLLIQFQNNGVVDDSQLPKDRFSAERLKGVDSTLKIQPAKLEDSAVYLCASSLERLRTYNEQFFGPGTRLTVL.

The rearrangement links TRBV14 to TRBJ1-2; D unclear. Deletions cut 2 bases from V and 7 bases from J, with 20 bases between. CDR1 SGHDN and CDR2 FVKESK come from the germline V gene. The CDR3 is made up of 16 amino acids. The CDR3 spells CASSQSLKVAGRGYTF. The CDR3 nucleotides are TGTGCCAGCAGCCAAAGCTTAAAAGTCGCGGGCCGTGGCTACACCTTC. The full variable domain, with the rest looked up from reference TRBV14 and TRBJ1-2, is EAGVTQFPSHSVIEKGQTVTLRCDPISGHDNLYWYRRVMGKEIKFLLHFVKESKQDESGMPNNRFLAERTGGTYSTLKVQPAELEDSGVYFCASSQSLKVAGRGYTFGSGTRLTVV.

This clonotype showed up just a few times. The V call is TRBV5-1, the J call TRBJ2-5; no clear D gene. The CDR3 has 13 residues. The ends were cut back, 5 bases at V and 2 bases at J, with 10 bases in the middle. Germline V gene lookup returns CDR1 SGHRS and CDR2 YFSETQ. CDR3 region: CASRSGSQETQYF. For the CDR3, the DNA is TGCGCCAGCAGATCGGGTTCTCAAGAGACCCAGTACTTC.

CDR3 bases: TGTGCCAGCAGCCCCAGAGGGGATTACACTGAAGCTTTCTTT. Translating it yields CASSPRGDYTEAFF. J is TRBJ1-1 and V is TRBV7-8, with a tentative D call TRBD1 (5 bases). This CDR3 has 14 residues. Trimming took 5 bases from V and 3 from J, leaving 13 bases between them. In germline, CDR1 is SGHVS, CDR2 FQNEAQ. Complete variable domain (other parts from reference TRBV7-8 and TRBJ1-1): GAGVSQSPRYKVAKRGQDVALRCDPISGHVSLFWYQQALGQGPEFLTYFQNEAQLDKSGLPSDRFFAERPEGSVSTLKIQRTQQEDSAVYLCASSPRGDYTEAFFGQGTRLTVV.

This clonotype was seen many times. The V and J genes are TRBV7-2 and TRBJ2-3; D may be TRBD1 (6 bases). The CDR3 totals 13 residues. Germline values: CDR1 SGHTA, CDR2 FQGNSA. Trimming took off 8 bases at V and 4 bases at J, with 13 bases between the two ends. The CDR3 loop is CASRWGHSDTQYF. In DNA, the CDR3 is TGTGCCAGCCGATGGGGACACTCAGATACGCAGTATTTT.

This chain joins TRBV28 and TRBJ2-7; TRBD2 matches 8 bases. Trimming at V came to 7 bases and at J to 3 bases, leaving 11 bases not matched to a gene. This CDR3 is built from 15 residues. In germline, CDR1 is MDHEN, CDR2 SYDVKM. This chain's CDR3 is CASTRGGGRFYEQYF. The DNA for the CDR3 is TGTGCCAGCACCCGCGGCGGGGGGCGCTTCTACGAGCAGTACTTC.

This clonotype has a single count. The CDR3 region is CASSPRHNTDTQYF. DNA for the CDR3: TGTGCCAGCAGTCCTCGACATAACACAGATACGCAGTATTTT. V is TRBV25-1 and J is TRBJ2-3, with D unclear. In germline, CDR1 is MGHDK, CDR2 SYGVNS. The CDR3 is 14 residues long. V lost 5 bases to trimming and J lost 2 bases, with 11 bases between them.

This clonotype has ten or more counts. The gene calls are TRBV6-1 and TRBJ2-7; TRBD1 agrees at 10 bases. Germline V gene sequence: CDR1 MNHNS, CDR2 SASEGT. V was clipped by 5 bases and J by 1 base; unmatched bases: 8. The CDR3 totals 16 residues. The DNA of the CDR3 is TGTGCCAGCAGTCCACTGGGGGGACAGGGGTCCTACGAGCAGTACTTC. This translates into CASSPLGGQGSYEQYF.

This clonotype was recorded a few times. The V call is TRBV5-1, the J call TRBJ2-1, with D maybe TRBD1 (6 bases). The CDR3 runs 15 residues. Germline CDR1 reads SGHRS; CDR2 reads YFSETQ. Trimming shortened V by 2 bases and J by 5 bases, and 14 bases separated the two germline ends. The CDR3 spells CASSFTGLPHNEQFF. In nucleotides, the CDR3 is TGCGCCAGCAGCTTTACAGGGCTGCCCCACAATGAGCAGTTCTTC.

This clonotype appeared many times. The V gene is TRBV28, the J gene TRBJ2-7; tentatively, D is TRBD1 or TRBD2 (5 bases each). The ends were cut back, 2 bases at V and 2 bases at J, with 10 bases in the middle. Germline CDR1 MDHEN, CDR2 SYDVKM. The CDR3 has 14 residues. The CDR3 protein is CASSLEGLPYEQYF. The CDR3 region has the DNA TGTGCCAGCAGTTTAGAGGGGCTCCCCTACGAGCAGTACTTC.

There are a few counts of this clonotype. The chain joins TRBV11-2 to TRBJ2-1; D gene unclear. The V end was cut by 2 bases, the J end by 7 bases, with 18 bases between. The CDR3 spans 16 residues. CDR1 and CDR2 from the germline V gene are SGHAT and FQNNGV. CDR3 residues: CASSLPWTLYQNEQFF. The CDR3, as DNA: TGTGCCAGCAGCTTACCTTGGACCCTTTATCAGAATGAGCAGTTCTTC.

The sample holds a few counts of this clonotype. V is TRBV18 and J is TRBJ2-2, with a tentative D call TRBD2 (6 bases). Trimming took off 3 bases at V and 8 bases at J, with 13 bases between the two ends. CDR1 is KGHSH, CDR2 LQKENI, per germline. The CDR3 totals 14 residues. CDR3 bases: TGTGCCAGCTCACCGCCAGGAGGGAAAGGGGAGCTGTTTTTT. Amino acids: CASSPPGGKGELFF.

The chain's CDR3 is CASTHSASNQPQHF. The CDR3 DNA sequence: TGTGCCAGCACCCACAGTGCTAGCAATCAGCCCCAGCATTTT. This rearrangement joins TRBV6-2 or TRBV6-3 to TRBJ1-5; no definite D call. Germline assignment: CDR1 MNHEY and CDR2 SVGEGT. V lost 7 bases and J 0 bases, leaving 10 bases between the germline ends. This CDR3 is built from 14 residues.

The V gene is TRBV2, the J gene TRBJ2-5; TRBD1 agrees at 8 bases. The V and J ends lost 6 bases and 5 bases, in that order; junction bases with no gene match: 2. The germline V gene has CDR1 SNHLY and CDR2 FYNNEI. There are 12 residues in the CDR3. CDR3 region: CASRSGGETQYF. Written as DNA, the CDR3 is TGTGCCAGCAGATCAGGGGGCGAGACCCAGTACTTC.

This clonotype has just a few counts. The J gene is TRBJ1-6, the V gene TRBV7-2; tentatively, D is TRBD1 (6 bases). V was pared by 4 bases and J by 8 bases, with 18 bases between. The CDR3 sequence is 16 residues long. Germline CDR1 is SGHTA and CDR2 is FQGNSA. Here the CDR3 DNA reads TGTGCCAGCAGCTCACAGGGAGTGTATAGCTATTCACCCCTCCACTTT. It specifies CASSSQGVYSYSPLHF.

The V call is TRBV20-1, the J call TRBJ2-3; D unclear. Germline lookup yields CDR1 DFQATT and CDR2 SNEGSKA (reference sequence). Trimming took 8 bases from V and 5 from J, leaving 11 bases between them. The CDR3 length is 11 residues. CDR3 in amino acids: CSLARGDTQYF. CDR3 nucleotide sequence: TGCAGTTTAGCCCGTGGAGATACGCAGTATTTT.

The rearrangement joins TRBV19 to TRBJ2-7; D may be TRBD1 (5 bases). From germline, CDR1 is LNHDA and CDR2 SQIVND (reference sequence). The V end was cut by 4 bases, the J end by 1 base, with 8 bases between. CDR3 length: 13 amino acids. The CDR3 DNA reads as TGTGCCAGTAGTAAGCAGGGTTCCTACGAGCAGTACTTC. It encodes CASSKQGSYEQYF.